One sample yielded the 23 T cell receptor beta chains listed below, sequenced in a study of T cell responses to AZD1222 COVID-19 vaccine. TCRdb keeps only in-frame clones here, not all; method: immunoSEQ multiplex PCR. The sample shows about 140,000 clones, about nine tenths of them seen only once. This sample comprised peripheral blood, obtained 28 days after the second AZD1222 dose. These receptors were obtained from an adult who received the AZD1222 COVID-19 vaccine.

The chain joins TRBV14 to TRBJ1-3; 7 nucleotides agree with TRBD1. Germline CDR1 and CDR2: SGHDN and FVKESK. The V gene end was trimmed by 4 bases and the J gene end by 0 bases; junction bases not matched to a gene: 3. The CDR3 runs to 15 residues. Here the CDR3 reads CASSLRQGSGNTIYF. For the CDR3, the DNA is TGTGCCAGCAGCCTTCGACAGGGCTCTGGAAACACCATATATTTT.

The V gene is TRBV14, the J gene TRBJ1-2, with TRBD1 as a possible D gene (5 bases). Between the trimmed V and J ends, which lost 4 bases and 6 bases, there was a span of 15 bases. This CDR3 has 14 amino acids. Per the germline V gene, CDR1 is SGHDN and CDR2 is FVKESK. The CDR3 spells CASSPQGALNGYTF. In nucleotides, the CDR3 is TGTGCCAGCAGCCCCCAAGGGGCACTCAATGGCTACACCTTC.

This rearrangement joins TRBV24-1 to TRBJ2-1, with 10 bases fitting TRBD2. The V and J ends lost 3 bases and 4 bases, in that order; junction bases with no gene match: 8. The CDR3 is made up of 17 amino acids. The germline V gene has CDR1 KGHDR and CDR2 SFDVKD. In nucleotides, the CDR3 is TGTGCCACCAGTGATCCGGCCGCTAGCGGGAGTTACAATGAGCAGTTCTTC. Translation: CATSDPAASGSYNEQFF.

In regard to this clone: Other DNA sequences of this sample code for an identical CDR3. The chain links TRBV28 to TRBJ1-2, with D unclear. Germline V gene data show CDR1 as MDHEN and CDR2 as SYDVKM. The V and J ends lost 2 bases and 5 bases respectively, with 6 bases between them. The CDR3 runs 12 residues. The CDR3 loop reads CASSLNTYGYTF. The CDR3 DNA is TGTGCCAGCAGTTTAAACACGTATGGCTACACCTTC.

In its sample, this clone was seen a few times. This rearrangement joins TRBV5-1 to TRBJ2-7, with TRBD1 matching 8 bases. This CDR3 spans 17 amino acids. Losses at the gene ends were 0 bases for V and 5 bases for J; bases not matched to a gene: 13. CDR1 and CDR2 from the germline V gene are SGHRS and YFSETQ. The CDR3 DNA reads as TGCGCCAGCAGCTTGGCCTCGAATCTACAGGGGGTGGACGAGCAGTACTTC. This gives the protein CASSLASNLQGVDEQYF.

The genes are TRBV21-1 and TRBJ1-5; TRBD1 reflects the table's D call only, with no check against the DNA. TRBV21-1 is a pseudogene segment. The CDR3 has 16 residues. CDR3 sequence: CASSKGRTDSNQPQHF. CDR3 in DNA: TGTGCCAGCAGCAAAGGCCGGACAGATAGCAATCAGCCCCAGCATTTT.

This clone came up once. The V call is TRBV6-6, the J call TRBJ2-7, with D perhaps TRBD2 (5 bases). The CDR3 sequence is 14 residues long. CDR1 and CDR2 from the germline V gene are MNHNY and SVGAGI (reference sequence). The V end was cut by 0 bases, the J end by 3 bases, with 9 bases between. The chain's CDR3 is CASSYSSGLYEQYF. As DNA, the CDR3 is TGTGCCAGCAGTTACTCGAGCGGTCTCTACGAGCAGTACTTC.

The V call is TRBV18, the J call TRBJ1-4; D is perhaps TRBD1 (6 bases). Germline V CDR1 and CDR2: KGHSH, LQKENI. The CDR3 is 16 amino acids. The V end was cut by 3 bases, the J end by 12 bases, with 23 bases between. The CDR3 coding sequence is TGTGCCAGCTCACCGGAGGGGGGTGCAGGCTGGGCGGAACTGTTTTTT. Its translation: CASSPEGGAGWAELFF.

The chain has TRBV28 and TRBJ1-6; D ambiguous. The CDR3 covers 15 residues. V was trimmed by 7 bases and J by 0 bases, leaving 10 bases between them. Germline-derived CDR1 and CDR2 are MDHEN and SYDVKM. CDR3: CASIPYGSYNSPLHF. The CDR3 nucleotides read TGTGCCAGCATCCCTTATGGCTCCTATAATTCACCCCTCCACTTT.

The chain's CDR3 is CASSLSGGREAFF. The CDR3 DNA reads as TGTGCCAGCAGCCTCTCAGGGGGTCGTGAAGCTTTCTTT. The J gene is TRBJ1-1, the V gene TRBV3-1 (or the pseudogene TRBV3-2); TRBD1 matches at 7 bases. Germline assignment: CDR1 LGHDT and CDR2 YNNKEL (reference sequence). The CDR3 covers 13 residues. J lost 7 bases, V lost 4 bases, and 6 bases had no gene match.

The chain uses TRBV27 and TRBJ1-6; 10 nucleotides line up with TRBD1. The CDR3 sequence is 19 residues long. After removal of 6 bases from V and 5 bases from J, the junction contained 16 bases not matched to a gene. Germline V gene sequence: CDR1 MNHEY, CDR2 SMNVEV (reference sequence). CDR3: CASSARDRGARGNNSPLHF. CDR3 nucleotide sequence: TGTGCCAGCAGCGCCCGGGACAGGGGCGCCAGGGGGAATAATTCACCCCTCCACTTT.

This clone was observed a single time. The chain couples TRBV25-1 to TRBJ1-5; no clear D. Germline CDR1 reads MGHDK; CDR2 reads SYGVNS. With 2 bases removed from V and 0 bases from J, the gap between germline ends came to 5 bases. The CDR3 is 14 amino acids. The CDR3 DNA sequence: TGTGCCAGCAGTGAACATAGTAGCAATCAGCCCCAGCATTTT. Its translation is CASSEHSSNQPQHF.

The CDR3 DNA follows: TGTGCCATCAGTGACACTAGCTCGGGGGGCGAGCAGTACTTC. Protein: CAISDTSSGGEQYF. The chain links TRBV10-3 to TRBJ2-7, with 7 positions matching TRBD2. V lost 3 bases, J lost 6 bases, and 8 bases stayed unmatched. CDR3 length: 14 amino acids. CDR1 and CDR2 (germline): ENHRY, SYGVKD.

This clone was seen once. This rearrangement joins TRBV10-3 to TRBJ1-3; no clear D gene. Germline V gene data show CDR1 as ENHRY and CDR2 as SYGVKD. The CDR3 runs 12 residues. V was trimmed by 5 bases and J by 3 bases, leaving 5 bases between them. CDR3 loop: CAISRDGNTIYF. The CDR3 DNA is TGTGCCATCAGTCGAGATGGAAACACCATATATTTT.

The CDR3 protein is CASSWEGTEAFF. The CDR3 nucleotides are TGCGCCAGCAGCTGGGAGGGGACTGAAGCTTTCTTT. The V gene is TRBV5-1, the J gene TRBJ1-1; TRBD1 is a possible D gene (5 bases). The length of the CDR3 is 12 residues. Trimming took off 3 bases at V and 5 bases at J, with 8 bases between the two ends. Per germline, CDR1 SGHRS and CDR2 YFSETQ.

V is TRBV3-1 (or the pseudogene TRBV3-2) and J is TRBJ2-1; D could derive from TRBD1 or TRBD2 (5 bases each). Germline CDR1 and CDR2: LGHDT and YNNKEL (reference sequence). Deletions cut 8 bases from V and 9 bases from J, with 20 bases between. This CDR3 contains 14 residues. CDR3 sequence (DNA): TGTGCCAGCTCCCTCAGCCAGGGACGCCTTGAGCAGTTCTTC. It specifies CASSLSQGRLEQFF.

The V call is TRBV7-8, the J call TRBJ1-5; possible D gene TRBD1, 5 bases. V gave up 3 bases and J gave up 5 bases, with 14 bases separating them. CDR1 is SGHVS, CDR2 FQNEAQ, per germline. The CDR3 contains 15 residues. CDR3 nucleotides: TGTGCCAGCAGCTTCCAGGGATCCCAATATCAGCCCCAGCATTTT. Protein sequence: CASSFQGSQYQPQHF.

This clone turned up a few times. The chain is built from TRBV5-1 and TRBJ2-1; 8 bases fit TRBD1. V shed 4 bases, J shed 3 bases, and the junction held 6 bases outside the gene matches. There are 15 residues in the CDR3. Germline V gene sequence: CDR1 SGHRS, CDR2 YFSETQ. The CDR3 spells CASSTRQGSYNEQFF. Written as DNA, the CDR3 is TGCGCCAGCAGCACTCGACAGGGGAGCTACAATGAGCAGTTCTTC.

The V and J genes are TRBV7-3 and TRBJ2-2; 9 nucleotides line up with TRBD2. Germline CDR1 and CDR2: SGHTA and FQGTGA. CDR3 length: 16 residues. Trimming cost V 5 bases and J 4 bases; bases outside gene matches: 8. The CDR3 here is CASSRTGTSSTGELFF. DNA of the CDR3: TGTGCCAGCAGCCGAACCGGGACTAGCAGCACCGGGGAGCTGTTTTTT.

The chain's CDR3 is CASSELGGSVTGELFF. The CDR3 DNA sequence: TGTGCCAGCAGTGAACTGGGCGGGAGTGTCACCGGGGAGCTGTTTTTT. The V and J genes are TRBV9 and TRBJ2-2, with TRBD2 matching over 7 bases. The CDR3 extends over 16 amino acids. Trimming cost V 5 bases and J 4 bases; bases outside gene matches: 11. The germline V gene has CDR1 SGDLS and CDR2 YYNGEE.

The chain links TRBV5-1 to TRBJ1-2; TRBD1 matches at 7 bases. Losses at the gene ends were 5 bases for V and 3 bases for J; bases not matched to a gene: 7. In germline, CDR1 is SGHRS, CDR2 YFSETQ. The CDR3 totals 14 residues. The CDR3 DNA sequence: TGCGCCAGCAGTCGACAGGGCTCTGACTATGGCTACACCTTC. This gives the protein CASSRQGSDYGYTF.

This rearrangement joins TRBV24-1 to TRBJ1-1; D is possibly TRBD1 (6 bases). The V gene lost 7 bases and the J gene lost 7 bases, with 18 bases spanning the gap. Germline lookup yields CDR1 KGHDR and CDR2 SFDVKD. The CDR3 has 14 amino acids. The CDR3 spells CATRGLGALDEAFF. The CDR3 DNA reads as TGTGCCACCAGGGGCTTGGGGGCCCTTGATGAAGCTTTCTTT.

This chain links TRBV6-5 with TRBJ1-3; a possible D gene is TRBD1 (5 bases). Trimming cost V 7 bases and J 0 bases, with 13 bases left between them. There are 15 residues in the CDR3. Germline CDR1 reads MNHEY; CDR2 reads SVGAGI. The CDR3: CASTRDVVSGNTIYF. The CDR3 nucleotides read TGTGCCAGCACTAGGGACGTCGTCTCTGGAAACACCATATATTTT.